Below are 3 T cell receptor beta chains sequenced from a single sample in a study of CD8 T cells in ankylosing spondylitis. TCRdb analysed the 5' RACE reads with MiXCR anew, one entry per CDR3 protein. The sample has about 200,000 distinct CDR3 sequences, 9.5% to 15% seen once. The sequencing input was blood, either unsorted or a sorted T cell fraction (not recorded which). Source of these receptors: a male donor with ankylosing spondylitis or in good health (not recorded which).

The J gene is TRBJ2-3, the V gene TRBV5-1, with D possibly being TRBD1 or TRBD2 (5 bases each). Trimming stripped 4 bases from V and 3 bases from J, with 15 bases between. The CDR3 has 15 amino acids. CDR1 and CDR2 (germline): SGHRS, YFSETQ. CDR3 DNA sequence: TGCGCCAGCAGCCCACGGGGTGAGGGGACAGATACGCAGTATTTT. Translation gives CASSPRGEGTDTQYF.

The chain has TRBV9 and TRBJ2-7; 7 nucleotides line up with TRBD2. The germline gives CDR1 SGDLS, CDR2 YYNGEE. The CDR3 has 16 residues. V lost 0 bases, J lost 0 bases, and 6 bases stayed unmatched. CDR3 nucleotide sequence: TGTGCCAGCAGCGTAGAAGTCGGCGGGAGCTCCTACGAGCAGTACTTC. Translation gives CASSVEVGGSSYEQYF.

This clonotype appeared a few times. The chain uses TRBV2 and TRBJ2-7; D gene ambiguous. The CDR3 consists of 11 residues. Trimming left V 7 bases short and J 0 bases short, with 4 bases between. Germline V gives CDR1 SNHLY, CDR2 FYNNEI. The DNA for the CDR3 is TGTGCCAGCATGGGCTCCTACGAGCAGTACTTC. This encodes CASMGSYEQYF.